Included here is one TCR beta chain sequence, with context. As yet, its antigen is unknown. This entry comes from a study of cytomegalovirus exposure and HLA in healthy donors. It was with 60 Vbeta and 13 Jbeta primers that the PCR ran. Here immunoSEQ multiplex PCR was the method, and the copy in TCRdb shows in-frame clones only, minus some. The sample yields 150,000 to 200,000 clones, roughly four fifths seen once. V was clipped by 5 bases and J by 4 bases; unmatched bases: 11. This CDR3 region has 17 residues. The germline V gene has CDR1 LNHDA and CDR2 SQIVND (reference sequence). Findings and caveats of the study: Immune exposure data for these donors was limited to CMV serostatus. Within an earlier analysis, most TCR beta V segments proved productive either about 90% or about 30% of the time. As a later analysis revealed, most CMV-associated TCR beta chains appeared HLA-restricted.

Specimen: PBMCs. This receptor was obtained from a female donor in good health and CMV-seronegative. This chain connects TRBV19 to TRBJ1-6, with TRBD1 matching 7 bases. CDR3 protein: CASSELRSQGYNSPLHF. The CDR3, as DNA: TGTGCCAGTAGTGAACTCCGGTCACAGGGGTATAATTCACCCCTCCACTTT. Full variable domain (missing parts from reference TRBV19 and TRBJ1-6): DGGITQSPKYLFRKEGQNVTLSCEQNLNHDAMYWYRQDPGQGLRLIYYSQIVNDFQKGDIAEGYSVSREKKESFPLTVTSAQKNPTAFYLCASSELRSQGYNSPLHFGNGTRLTVT.